What follows describes a single T cell receptor beta chain. Its antigen is as yet unknown. Just one base apart from a much larger clone, this may be a read error. The entry originates in a study of breast tumors, draining lymph nodes, adjacent tissues. Study-wide results and caveats: Findings are consistent with lymph node origin and intratumoral expansion of most tumor T cells. Luminal-like breast cancer showed significantly higher tumor–nontumor repertoire similarity than basal-like.

Germline CDR1 is MNHNS and CDR2 is SASEGT. CDR3 length equals 15 residues. TCRdb reanalysed the multiplex PCR reads using MiXCR and keeps one entry per CDR3 protein. Of about 140,000 distinct CDR3 sequences in the sample, about 30% were seen once. Samples came from axillary lymph nodes draining the breast cancer. This receptor was identified in a female donor with breast cancer. Some clones in this sample may be carry-over from other donors' samples. The sequencing sample was made of axillary lymph node tissue. The chain joins TRBV6-1 to TRBJ2-2; TRBD2 is a possible D gene (6 bases). CDR3 in DNA: TGTGCCAGCAGTGAAGATGTGGGCTTCACCGGGGGGCTGTTTTTT. Translated: CASSEDVGFTGGLFF.